Sequencing of this T cell receptor beta chain was carried out in a study of identical twins. TCRdb reprocessed the 5' RACE reads with MiXCR, giving one entry per CDR3 protein. The table has some 500,000 distinct CDR3 sequences, 11% to 15% seen once. The same sample was also studied in work on yellow fever vaccine responses in identical twins.

The TCR was taken from a woman between 18 and 29 years old in good health. The specimen was CD4+ T cells sorted from blood.

The CDR3 DNA reads TGTGCCAGCACCCCAAAACAGGGATTTAGCACAGATACGCAGTATTTT. It encodes CASTPKQGFSTDTQYF. The genes are TRBV12-3 or TRBV12-4 and TRBJ2-3, with TRBD1 as a possible D gene (6 bases). Trimming took 7 bases from V and 0 from J, leaving 17 bases between them. This CDR3 is 16 amino acids long.